These T cell receptor beta chains were read from a single sample in a study of CD4 and CD8 cells across lung adenocarcinoma regions. TCRdb re-analysed the PCR reads in MiXCR, keeping a single row per CDR3 protein. The sample comprises about 17,000 distinct CDR3 sequences, roughly 50% of which are singletons, and approximately 19% rests with the top ten. Input material: CD4+ T cells from the margin of a lung tumor. The receptor source for this set is a male donor with lung adenocarcinoma. The CD4 and CD8 labels of this study may be unreliable. Each CDR3 is given with its conserved first and last residue. Each record gives: D gene, V gene, clone size, J gene, CDR3 protein, CDR3 DNA. D genes are given only for firm matches. Rows give clone size only sometimes, using once, few, many, or a class for an expanded clone.

D: .
V: TRBV27
size: .
J: TRBJ2-2
CDR3: CASNSFGTVSTDKLYF
DNA: TGTGCCAGCAATAGTTTTGGGACTGTGAGCACCGATAAGCTGTATTTT

D: TRBD1
V: TRBV20-1
size: .
J: TRBJ2-1
CDR3: CSAKTGGNEQFF
DNA: TGCAGTGCTAAAACAGGGGGCAATGAGCAGTTCTTC

D: .
V: TRBV10-1
size: .
J: TRBJ2-3
CDR3: CASSGLGTTDTQYF
DNA: TGCGCCAGCAGTGGCCTGGGGACCACAGATACGCAGTATTTT

D: .
V: TRBV10-3
size: once
J: TRBJ2-3
CDR3: CAGGDGGRDKDTQYF
DNA: TGTGCCGGGGGGGACGGGGGCCGTGACAAAGATACGCAGTATTTT

D: .
V: TRBV6-5
size: medium-sized
J: TRBJ2-5
CDR3: CASSNRETQYF
DNA: TGTGCCAGCAGTAACCGAGAGACCCAGTACTTC

D: TRBD2
V: TRBV10-3
size: .
J: TRBJ2-5
CDR3: CASGGLAGGGETQYF
DNA: TGTGCCTCAGGGGGACTAGCGGGAGGCGGAGAGACGCAGTATTTC

D: .
V: TRBV10-1
size: .
J: TRBJ2-5
CDR3: CASRGLGGRDQETQYF
DNA: TGCGCCAGCAGGGGACTGGGGGGCCGGGACCAAGAGACCCAGTACTTC

D: .
V: TRBV10-1
size: .
J: TRBJ2-3
CDR3: CASRGRSSGGPDTQYF
DNA: TGCGCCAGCAGGGGACGGAGTAGCGGTGGCCCAGATACCCAGTATTTC

D: .
V: TRBV15
size: many
J: TRBJ2-3
CDR3: CATSMTAFSFDTQYF
DNA: TGTGCCACCAGCATGACGGCGTTTAGCTTTGATACGCAGTATTTT

D: .
V: TRBV6-1
size: many
J: TRBJ2-5
CDR3: CASSGQGAGETQYF
DNA: TGTGCCAGCAGTGGGCAGGGCGCAGGGGAGACCCAGTACTTC

D: .
V: TRBV12-3/TRBV12-4
size: many
J: TRBJ2-1
CDR3: CASSTDSVMDYNEQFF
DNA: TGTGCCAGCAGCACAGACTCCGTTATGGACTACAATGAGCAGTTCTTC

D: .
V: TRBV6-4
size: once
J: TRBJ2-3
CDR3: CARGDGGGDADTQYF
DNA: TGTGCCAGGGGTGACGGGGGCGGTGATGCAGATACGCAGTATTTT

D: TRBD2
V: TRBV4-1
size: many
J: TRBJ2-1
CDR3: CASSPPAASGRANEQFF
DNA: TGCGCCAGCAGCCCACCAGCAGCTAGCGGGAGGGCGAATGAGCAGTTCTTC

D: .
V: TRBV6-1
size: .
J: TRBJ2-3
CDR3: CASSDWDGRTDTQYF
DNA: TGTGCCAGCAGTGATTGGGACGGACGCACAGATACGCAGTATTTT

D: TRBD2
V: TRBV7-6
size: .
J: TRBJ2-3
CDR3: CASSLAVAGGSGDTQYF
DNA: TGTGCCAGCAGCTTAGCGGTGGCGGGGGGGAGCGGGGATACGCAGTATTTT

D: TRBD2
V: TRBV6-5
size: medium-sized
J: TRBJ2-5
CDR3: CASTSGGAGAGGETQYF
DNA: TGTGCCAGCACCTCGGGGGGGGCGGGAGCGGGTGGGGAGACCCAGTACTTC

D: TRBD2
V: TRBV6-1
size: .
J: TRBJ2-7
CDR3: CASSQTSVYEQYF
DNA: TGTGCCAGCAGTCAAACTAGCGTCTACGAGCAGTACTTC

D: .
V: TRBV12-3/TRBV12-4
size: few
J: TRBJ1-3
CDR3: CASSLRGARGNTIYF
DNA: TGTGCCAGCAGTTTACGAGGGGCGCGTGGAAACACCATATATTTT

D: .
V: TRBV10-2
size: once
J: TRBJ2-4
CDR3: CASRAVGGKDIQYF
DNA: TGCGCCAGCAGGGCGGTGGGGGGCAAAGATATTCAGTACTTC

D: TRBD2
V: TRBV6-1
size: few
J: TRBJ2-1
CDR3: CASSETGLADNEQFF
DNA: TGTGCCAGCAGTGAAACGGGACTAGCGGACAATGAGCAGTTCTTC

D: .
V: TRBV11-3
size: .
J: TRBJ2-7
CDR3: CASSFGPSYEQYF
DNA: TGTGCCAGCAGCTTCGGCCCCTCCTACGAGCAGTACTTC

D: .
V: TRBV4-1
size: .
J: TRBJ2-5
CDR3: CASSQGRHQETQYF
DNA: TGCGCCAGCAGCCAGGGCCGTCACCAGGAGACCCAGTACTTC

D: TRBD2
V: TRBV27
size: .
J: TRBJ2-7
CDR3: CASSHKWGGSSYEQYF
DNA: TGTGCCAGCAGTCATAAATGGGGCGGGAGCTCCTACGAGCAGTACTTC

D: .
V: TRBV6-4
size: .
J: TRBJ2-5
CDR3: CASSDGSRGAETQYF
DNA: TGTGCCAGCAGTGACGGGAGCCGGGGCGCAGAGACGCAGTACTTC

D: TRBD1
V: TRBV7-9
size: .
J: TRBJ2-7
CDR3: CASSPGTVIYEQYF
DNA: TGTGCCAGCAGCCCCGGGACAGTTATCTACGAGCAGTACTTC

D: TRBD2
V: TRBV6-1
size: many
J: TRBJ2-7
CDR3: CASNAGTSGSSYEQYF
DNA: TGTGCCAGCAACGCCGGGACTAGCGGGAGCTCCTACGAGCAGTACTTC

D: .
V: TRBV6-1
size: .
J: TRBJ2-1
CDR3: CASSMGGDEQFF
DNA: TGTGCCAGCAGTATGGGCGGCGATGAGCAGTTCTTC

D: TRBD2
V: TRBV3-1
size: few
J: TRBJ2-5
CDR3: CASLLAGGYQETQYF
DNA: TGTGCCAGCCTTCTAGCGGGGGGGTATCAAGAGACCCAGTACTTC

D: TRBD2
V: TRBV27
size: .
J: TRBJ2-7
CDR3: CASSWAGGFEQYF
DNA: TGTGCCAGCAGTTGGGCGGGAGGGTTCGAGCAGTACTTC

D: TRBD2
V: TRBV6-1
size: .
J: TRBJ2-5
CDR3: CACAGSGGGNKETQYF
DNA: TGTGCCTGCGCGGGGAGCGGGGGCGGAAACAAAGAGACCCAGTACTTC

D: .
V: TRBV27
size: .
J: TRBJ2-3
CDR3: CASCPGRLGCGPETQYF
DNA: TGTGCCAGCTGTCCGGGGCGACTGGGCTGTGGGCCAGAGACGCAGTATTTT

D: .
V: TRBV12-3/TRBV12-4
size: few
J: TRBJ1-2
CDR3: CASSFNRVFDGYTF
DNA: TGTGCCAGCAGTTTTAACAGGGTCTTCGATGGCTACACCTTC

D: .
V: TRBV6-1
size: many
J: TRBJ2-5
CDR3: CASGGGQGARLWGETQYF
DNA: TGTGCCAGCGGGGGGGGGCAGGGGGCACGTCTGTGGGGCGAGACCCAGTACTTC

D: .
V: TRBV30
size: few
J: TRBJ2-7
CDR3: CAWSLQGPYEQYF
DNA: TGTGCCTGGAGTCTACAGGGCCCCTACGAGCAGTACTTC

D: .
V: TRBV27
size: .
J: TRBJ1-2
CDR3: CAWGGGETYGYTF
DNA: TGTGCCTGGGGGGGGGGCGAGACCTATGGCTACACCTTC

D: .
V: TRBV6-4
size: once
J: TRBJ2-4
CDR3: CASGEGPGAKDTQYF
DNA: TGTGCCAGCGGCGAGGGGCCGGGAGCCAAAGACACGCAGTACTTC

D: .
V: TRBV27
size: .
J: TRBJ2-5
CDR3: CAGGTGCQYTDTQYF
DNA: TGTGCCGGGGGGACCGGGTGTCAATACACAGATACCCAGTACTTC

D: TRBD2
V: TRBV4-1
size: once
J: TRBJ2-5
CDR3: CASSQRHAGGGGGDQETQYF
DNA: TGCGCCAGCAGCCAACGTCACGCGGGAGGGGGGGGCGGGGACCAAGAGACCCAGTACTTC

D: .
V: TRBV2
size: many
J: TRBJ2-5
CDR3: CASFQGWETQYF
DNA: TGTGCCAGCTTCCAGGGATGGGAGACCCAGTACTTC

D: .
V: TRBV10-2
size: .
J: TRBJ2-3
CDR3: CGSTGVAGTNTQYF
DNA: TGCGGCAGCACGGGGGTGGCAGGCACAAATACTCAGTATTTC

D: .
V: TRBV10-3
size: .
J: TRBJ2-6
CDR3: CATREGSGANVLTF
DNA: TGTGCCACCCGAGAGGGCTCTGGGGCCAACGTCCTGACTTTC

D: .
V: TRBV27
size: many
J: TRBJ1-2
CDR3: CASSEYQGIYGYTF
DNA: TGTGCCAGCAGTGAATATCAGGGGATCTATGGCTACACCTTC

D: TRBD2
V: TRBV7-8
size: many
J: TRBJ2-3
CDR3: CASRTSGRTQYF
DNA: TGTGCCAGCAGAACTAGCGGGCGTACGCAGTATTTT

D: .
V: TRBV6-1
size: .
J: TRBJ2-7
CDR3: CASSAGLGPCAGDTQYF
DNA: TGTGCCAGCAGTGCGGGGTTAGGGCCCTGTGCTGGAGATACGCAGTACTTC

D: .
V: TRBV6-5
size: .
J: TRBJ2-3
CDR3: CASSYQGLRAKNTQYF
DNA: TGTGCCAGCAGTTACCAGGGGCTGAGGGCCAAAAACACGCAGTATTTT

D: .
V: TRBV4-1
size: .
J: TRBJ2-3
CDR3: CASIEAVSTGTQYF
DNA: TGCGCCAGCATAGAGGCTGTGAGCACAGGGACGCAGTATTTT

D: TRBD1
V: TRBV27
size: many
J: TRBJ1-2
CDR3: CASRPGQSPYGYTF
DNA: TGTGCCAGCCGCCCGGGACAGTCGCCCTATGGCTACACCTTC

D: .
V: TRBV11-2
size: .
J: TRBJ2-5
CDR3: CASSLDLMRSSGETQYF
DNA: TGTGCCAGCAGCTTAGATCTAATGAGGAGTTCGGGCGAGACCCAGTACTTC

D: TRBD2
V: TRBV27
size: many
J: TRBJ2-7
CDR3: CASSGLAGYEQYF
DNA: TGTGCCAGCAGTGGGCTAGCGGGGTACGAGCAGTACTTC

D: .
V: TRBV6-1
size: .
J: TRBJ2-4
CDR3: CGSSEGKGAKDTQYF
DNA: TGTGGCAGCAGCGAGGGGAAGGGAGCCAAAGATACGCAGTACTTT

D: .
V: TRBV6-4
size: .
J: TRBJ2-1
CDR3: CASSPLGRSSYNEQFF
DNA: TGTGCCAGCAGCCCCTTGGGGAGGAGCTCCTACAATGAGCAGTTCTTC

D: .
V: TRBV6-1
size: .
J: TRBJ2-2
CDR3: CARGLQSVSTDTLYF
DNA: TGTGCCCGCGGCCTCCAGTCCGTAAGCACAGATACGCTGTATTTT

D: TRBD2
V: TRBV7-6
size: .
J: TRBJ2-5
CDR3: CASSLLAGGVKETQYF
DNA: TGTGCCAGCAGCTTACTTGCGGGAGGCGTGAAAGAGACCCAGTACTTC

D: TRBD2
V: TRBV6-1
size: .
J: TRBJ2-5
CDR3: CASSWTSGRPETQYF
DNA: TGTGCCAGCAGCTGGACTAGCGGGAGACCAGAGACCCAGTACTTC

D: TRBD1
V: TRBV10-1
size: many
J: TRBJ2-7
CDR3: CASSEHGQGAYEQYF
DNA: TGCGCCAGCAGTGAGCACGGACAGGGGGCCTACGAGCAGTACTTC

D: .
V: TRBV6-8
size: .
J: TRBJ2-2
CDR3: CLRAVNTGEQFF
DNA: TGTCTCAGGGCTGTGAACACCGGGGAGCAGTTTTTT

D: TRBD2
V: TRBV6-1
size: medium-sized
J: TRBJ2-1
CDR3: CASRFSGSSYNEQFF
DNA: TGTGCCAGCAGGTTTAGCGGGAGCTCCTACAATGAGCAGTTCTTC

D: .
V: TRBV10-1
size: few
J: TRBJ2-1
CDR3: CASSGVGGAQDEQFF
DNA: TGCGCCAGCAGTGGGGTCGGGGGCGCCCAAGATGAGCAGTTCTTC

D: .
V: TRBV10-2
size: .
J: TRBJ2-3
CDR3: CGSTGVGGTDMQYF
DNA: TGCGGCAGCACGGGGGTGGGAGGGACAGATATGCAGTATTTT